These 14 T cell receptor beta chains share one sample of origin, sequenced in a study of patients and donors after allogeneic stem cell transplantation. TCRdb re-called the RT-PCR reads through MiXCR, storing one row per CDR3 protein. The sample lists about a million distinct CDR3 sequences, over 15% occurring once. Sequencing input: blood, either unsorted or a sorted T cell fraction (not recorded which). The receptors derive from a human donor who was either an allogeneic HSCT recipient or a stem cell or donor lymphocyte infusion donor (not recorded which). It is not recorded whose cells these are; they may come from a transplant donor.

This clonotype occurred a few times. The chain recombines TRBV20-1 with TRBJ2-4, with 8 bases identical to TRBD1. V was clipped by 3 bases and J by 6 bases; unmatched bases: 16. Germline lookup yields CDR1 DFQATT and CDR2 SNEGSKA (reference sequence). The CDR3 runs to 17 residues. The CDR3 DNA reads TGCAGTGCTAGTGAGGGGTCAGGGGGCTATAGTAGAAACATTCAGTACTTC. It codes for CSASEGSGGYSRNIQYF.

This clonotype was seen more than once but under ten times. The chain joins TRBV7-7 to TRBJ2-1, with 10 positions matching TRBD2. V trimming: 1 base; J trimming: 4 bases; junction bases outside the gene matches: 4. There are 16 residues in the CDR3. Looked up from germline, CDR1 is SSHAT and CDR2 is FNYEAQ (reference sequence). CDR3 sequence reads: CASSLGSGREYNEQFF. The CDR3, as DNA: TGTGCCAGCAGCTTAGGCAGCGGGAGGGAGTACAATGAGCAGTTCTTC.

J is TRBJ2-7 and V is TRBV10-3, with 14 bases matching TRBD2. Looked up from germline, CDR1 is ENHRY and CDR2 is SYGVKD. The length of the CDR3 is 15 residues. V dropped 4 bases and J dropped 2; count of bases not matched to a gene: 1. The CDR3 coding sequence is TGTGCCATCAGTGGGGGACTAGCGGGAGCCTACGAGCAGTACTTC. The encoded protein is CAISGGLAGAYEQYF.

The chain has TRBV11-2 and TRBJ2-3; 10 nucleotides align to TRBD2. The trim removed 4 bases at V and 3 bases at J, leaving 10 bases unmatched. CDR3 length equals 17 residues. From germline, CDR1 is SGHAT and CDR2 FQNNGV. CDR3 in amino acids: CASSSWGQRGGTDTQYF. As DNA, the CDR3 is TGTGCCAGCAGCTCTTGGGGTCAGCGGGGGGGGACAGATACGCAGTATTTT.

V is TRBV6-1 and J is TRBJ2-1; tentative D call: TRBD2 (6 bases). V was pared by 6 bases and J by 2 bases, with 14 bases between. CDR1 and CDR2 (germline): MNHNS, SASEGT. The CDR3 contains 15 residues. The CDR3 nucleotides are TGTGCCAGCAGAATCGGGGGTCCGCCCTACAATGAGCAGTTCTTC. Its translation is CASRIGGPPYNEQFF.

The chain combines TRBV20-1 with TRBJ1-6; TRBD1 is a possible D gene (5 bases). The CDR3 consists of 10 residues. Between the trimmed V and J ends, which lost 6 bases and 14 bases, there was a span of 11 bases. Germline CDR1 is DFQATT and CDR2 is SNEGSKA (reference sequence). In DNA, the CDR3 is TGCAGTGCCGGGACGGGGGCCCTCCACTTT. Amino acid sequence: CSAGTGALHF.

Only a few counts were recorded for this clonotype. CDR3: CAISPPAGSPREQYF. In DNA, the CDR3 is TGTGCCATCAGTCCTCCGGCGGGTTCCCCCAGGGAGCAGTACTTC. The J gene is TRBJ2-7, the V gene TRBV10-3, with D perhaps matching TRBD2 (5 bases). CDR3 length: 15 residues. Germline-derived CDR1 and CDR2 are ENHRY and SYGVKD. The V gene lost 5 bases and the J gene lost 7 bases, with 21 bases spanning the gap.

This clonotype was picked up a small number of times. This chain uses TRBV12-1 with TRBJ1-2. TRBV12-1 is annotated as a pseudogene. This CDR3 is built from 18 residues. The CDR3 nucleotides read TGTGCCAGCAGCCATGAAGCCTCGGTACTTGAGATTAACTATGGCTACACCTTC. This encodes CASSHEASVLEINYGYTF.

The rearrangement links TRBV20-1 to TRBJ1-2; D is unclear. V shed 6 bases and J shed 4 bases, with 12 bases lying between them. The CDR3 is 12 residues long. Germline V gene data show CDR1 as DFQATT and CDR2 as SNEGSKA (reference sequence). The CDR3 protein is CSARPRTYGYTF. The CDR3, as DNA: TGCAGTGCCCGGCCGCGTACCTATGGCTACACCTTC.

This clonotype occurred many times. This chain connects TRBV6-5 to TRBJ2-5; D not certain. Looked up from germline, CDR1 is MNHEY and CDR2 is SVGAGI. The CDR3 runs 12 residues. The V and J ends lost 5 bases and 4 bases respectively, with 8 bases between them. The CDR3 DNA sequence: TGTGCCAGCAGTACACGAGGAGAGACCCAGTACTTC. Translating it yields CASSTRGETQYF.

This clonotype came up a few times. This may stem from a read error, because a much larger clone lies one nucleotide away. V and J are TRBV12-3 or TRBV12-4 and TRBJ2-5; D gene unclear. V dropped 2 bases and J dropped 6 bases, with 4 bases sitting between them. This CDR3 spans 11 amino acids. CDR3 sequence reads: CASSLSKTQYF. DNA for the CDR3: TGTGCCAGCAGTTTATCAAAGACCCAGTACTTC.

The gene calls are TRBV7-9 and TRBJ2-2; 9 nucleotides align to TRBD1. CDR1 and CDR2 from the germline V gene are SEHNR and FQNEAQ (reference sequence). V dropped 5 bases and J dropped 5; count of bases not matched to a gene: 12. This CDR3 has 17 amino acids. The CDR3 DNA reads TGTGCCAGCAGCACCCACAGGGGGCGGAATAGGACCGGGGAGCTGTTTTTT. This codes for CASSTHRGRNRTGELFF.

The chain combines TRBV7-2 with TRBJ2-3; D call uncertain. From germline, CDR1 is SGHTA and CDR2 FQGNSA. V dropped 1 base and J dropped 1 base, with 9 bases sitting between them. This CDR3 has 15 amino acids. The CDR3: CASSLVPRGTDTQYF. The CDR3 bases are TGTGCCAGCAGCTTAGTCCCTCGAGGCACAGATACGCAGTATTTT.

The gene calls are TRBV6-5 and TRBJ2-5, with D unclear. The CDR3 extends over 13 amino acids. V was pared by 2 bases and J by 4 bases, with 8 bases between. Germline CDR1 is MNHEY and CDR2 is SVGAGI. CDR3 region: CASSYGYGETQYF. The DNA of the CDR3 is TGTGCCAGCAGTTACGGATACGGAGAGACCCAGTACTTC.